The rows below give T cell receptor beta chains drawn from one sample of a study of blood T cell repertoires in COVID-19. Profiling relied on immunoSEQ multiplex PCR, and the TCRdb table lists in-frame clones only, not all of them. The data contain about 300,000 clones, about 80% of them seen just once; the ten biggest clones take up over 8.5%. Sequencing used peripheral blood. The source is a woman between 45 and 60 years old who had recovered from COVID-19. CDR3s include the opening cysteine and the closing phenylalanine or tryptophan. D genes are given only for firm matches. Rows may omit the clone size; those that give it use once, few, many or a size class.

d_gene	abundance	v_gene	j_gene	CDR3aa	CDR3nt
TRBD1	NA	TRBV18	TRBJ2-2	CASSTGFSGELFF	TGTGCCAGCTCGACAGGGTTCTCCGGGGAGCTGTTTTTT
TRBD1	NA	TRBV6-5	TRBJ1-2	CASREAGQGTYGYTF	TGTGCCAGCAGGGAGGCGGGACAGGGAACCTATGGCTACACCTTC
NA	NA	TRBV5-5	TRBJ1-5	CASSLGRGISQPQHF	TGTGCCAGCAGCTTGGGCAGGGGAATAAGTCAGCCCCAGCATTTT
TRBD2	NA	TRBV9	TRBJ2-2	CASSEGLAGNTGELFF	TGTGCCAGCAGCGAAGGACTAGCGGGGAACACCGGGGAGCTGTTTTTT
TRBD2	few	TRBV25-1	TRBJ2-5	CASSGHRLAPTETQYF	TGTGCCAGCAGTGGCCACCGACTAGCCCCCACGGAGACCCAGTACTTC
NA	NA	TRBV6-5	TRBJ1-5	CASSLQGVEPQHF	TGTGCCAGCAGTCTACAGGGAGTGGAGCCCCAGCATTTT
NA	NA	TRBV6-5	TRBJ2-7	CASSYELRSYEQYF	TGTGCCAGCAGTTACGAGCTGAGGTCTTACGAGCAGTACTTC
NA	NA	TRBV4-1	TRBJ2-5	CASSQDLGEAHGETQYF	TGCGCCAGCAGCCAAGATCTGGGGGAGGCGCACGGGGAGACCCAGTACTTC
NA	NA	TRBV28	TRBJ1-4	CASSPLGVKGEKLFF	TGTGCCAGCAGTCCTTTAGGGGTCAAGGGGGAAAAACTGTTTTTT
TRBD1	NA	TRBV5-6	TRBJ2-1	CASNTLDRGNEQFF	TGTGCCAGCAACACACTCGACAGGGGCAATGAGCAGTTCTTC
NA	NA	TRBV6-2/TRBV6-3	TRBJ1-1	CASSYGGVSTEAFF	TGTGCCAGCAGTTACGGGGGGGTAAGCACTGAAGCTTTCTTT
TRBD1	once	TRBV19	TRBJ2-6	CASSDRGRGANVLTF	TGTGCCAGTAGTGACAGGGGGCGAGGGGCCAACGTCCTGACTTTC
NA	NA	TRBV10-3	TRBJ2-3	CAISDLGSTDTQYF	TGTGCCATCAGTGATCTCGGTAGCACAGATACGCAGTATTTT
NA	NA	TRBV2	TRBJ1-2	CASSEYSRILYGYTF	TGTGCCAGCAGTGAGTATTCGAGGATTCTCTATGGCTACACCTTC
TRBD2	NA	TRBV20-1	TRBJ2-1	CSASALGGLAGPGSYNEQFF	TGCAGTGCTAGTGCACTGGGGGGACTAGCGGGGCCGGGCTCCTACAATGAGCAGTTCTTC
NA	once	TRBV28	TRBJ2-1	CASSLTLGARQFF	TGTGCCAGCAGTCTTACTTTGGGGGCTCGGCAGTTCTTC
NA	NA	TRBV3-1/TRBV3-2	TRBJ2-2	CASSLRGPNTGELFF	TGTGCCAGCAGCCTGCGGGGGCCGAACACCGGGGAGCTGTTTTTT
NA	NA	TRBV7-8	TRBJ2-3	CASGEASRTDTQYF	TGTGCCAGCGGCGAAGCGTCACGCACAGATACGCAGTATTTT
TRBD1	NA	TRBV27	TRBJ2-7	CASSLGQGAYEQYF	TGTGCCAGCAGTTTGGGGCAGGGGGCATACGAGCAGTACTTC
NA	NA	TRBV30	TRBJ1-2	CAWSRGSAGGADYGYTF	TGTGCCTGGAGTCGCGGCTCGGCGGGGGGCGCAGACTATGGCTACACCTTC
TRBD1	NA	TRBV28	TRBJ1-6	CATSTGTVTSPLHF	TGTGCCACCTCTACCGGGACAGTGACTTCACCCCTCCACTTT
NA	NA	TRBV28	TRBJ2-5	CASSLEGGKTQYF	TGTGCCAGCAGCCTGGAGGGCGGGAAGACCCAGTACTTC
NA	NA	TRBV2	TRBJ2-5	CASSEAAQSSGTQYF	TGTGCCAGCAGTGAAGCGGCCCAGAGTTCGGGGACCCAGTACTTC
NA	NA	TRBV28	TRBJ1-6	CASSSSLGPASPLHF	TGTGCCAGCAGTTCCTCGTTGGGGCCGGCTTCACCCCTCCACTTT
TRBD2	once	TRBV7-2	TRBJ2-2	CASSASSGNTGELFF	TGTGCCAGCAGCGCGTCTAGCGGTAACACCGGGGAGCTGTTTTTT
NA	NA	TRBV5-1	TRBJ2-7	CASSFGAGSNEQYF	TGCGCCAGCAGCTTCGGGGCGGGGAGCAACGAGCAGTACTTC
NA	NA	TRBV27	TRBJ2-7	CASSLRGGDYEQYF	TGTGCCAGCAGCCTCAGGGGCGGAGACTACGAGCAGTACTTC
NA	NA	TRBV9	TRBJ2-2	CASSVAGGELFF	TGTGCCAGCAGCGTAGCCGGGGGGGAGCTGTTTTTT
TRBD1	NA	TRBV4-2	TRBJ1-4	CASSHRDRDEKLFF	TGTGCCAGCAGCCACCGGGACAGGGATGAAAAACTGTTTTTT
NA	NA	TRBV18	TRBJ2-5	CASSPPTSAGRETQYF	TGTGCCAGCTCACCACCAACAAGCGCGGGACGGGAGACCCAGTACTTC